This T cell receptor beta chain was sequenced for a study of radiotherapy plus CTLA-4 blockade in lung cancer. Study information: Disease control was achieved by 31% of patients, and objective responses by 18%. Regarding the study as a whole: Reports identified early blood T cell clone dynamics, with interferon-beta, as the best response predictor. TCR clones from tumors expanded in blood after radiotherapy plus ipilimumab.

Notes on this clone: Its antigen remains unknown.

The table came from immunoSEQ multiplex PCR; TCRdb's copy has only in-frame clones and leaves some out. In the table there are about 90,000 clones, roughly four fifths of which are singletons. The CDR3 is made up of 15 amino acids. Germline assignment: CDR1 ENHRY and CDR2 SYGVKD. J was trimmed by 2 bases and V by 5 bases; bases with no gene match: 9. Each patient with chemo-refractory metastatic non-small-cell lung cancer was treated with focal radiation plus CTLA-4 blockade using ipilimumab. Sequencing used peripheral blood, obtained from a patient treated with radiotherapy plus ipilimumab. The rearrangement joins TRBV10-3 to TRBJ2-7; TRBD1 agrees at 7 bases. The clonotype comes from a human donor with non-small cell lung cancer that progressed on radiotherapy plus ipilimumab. In DNA, the CDR3 is TGTGCCATCAGTTACGGACAGGTCAACGCCTACGAGCAGTACTTC. It yields the protein CAISYGQVNAYEQYF.